The 20 T cell receptor beta chains below come from one sample, sequenced in a study of blood T cell repertoires in COVID-19. Sequencing used immunoSEQ multiplex PCR; TCRdb keeps in-frame clones, though not all of them. The table shows some 120,000 clones, with roughly nine tenths occurring only once. Source material: peripheral blood. The receptors stem from a human donor with active COVID-19. The donor label of this sample is uncertain.

The genes are TRBV16 and TRBJ2-5; tentative D call: TRBD1 (6 bases). CDR1 is KGHSY, CDR2 FQNENV, per germline. The CDR3 is 15 residues long. V was cut by 5 bases and J by 4 bases, with 17 bases left in between. The CDR3 DNA follows: TGTGCCAGCAGCTTGAACAGGGCGGGTGGAGAGACCCAGTACTTC. This gives the protein CASSLNRAGGETQYF.

This chain links TRBV7-2 with TRBJ2-7, with D perhaps matching TRBD2 (6 bases). CDR3 size: 17 residues. Germline V lookup: CDR1 SGHTA, CDR2 FQGNSA. Trimming took off 0 bases at V and 3 bases at J, with 18 bases between the two ends. Here the CDR3 DNA reads TGTGCCAGCAGCTTAGCGGGGCGGGGCACTAGGAGCTACGAGCAGTACTTC. Protein: CASSLAGRGTRSYEQYF.

The CDR3 loop is CASSQAQAASGNTIYF. DNA for the CDR3: TGCGCCAGCAGCCAAGCCCAGGCCGCCTCTGGAAACACCATATATTTT. The J gene is TRBJ1-3, the V gene TRBV4-1, with D unresolved. The CDR3 runs to 16 residues. From germline, CDR1 is MGHRA and CDR2 YSYEKL. V dropped 1 base and J dropped 0 bases, with 10 bases sitting between them.

The chain joins TRBV14 to TRBJ1-1; D perhaps matches TRBD1 (6 bases). CDR3 length: 12 amino acids. Trimming pared 4 bases from V and 7 bases from J, leaving 10 bases between. Germline loops: CDR1 SGHDN, CDR2 FVKESK. CDR3 in amino acids: CASSLPGDEAFF. CDR3 bases: TGTGCCAGCAGCCTGCCAGGGGATGAAGCTTTCTTT.

Comment on this clone: The same CDR3 also results from other DNA sequences found in this sample. This chain joins TRBV5-1 and TRBJ2-7, with 9 bases fitting TRBD1. The CDR3 sequence is 14 residues long. V lost 4 bases and J lost 1; bases outside the gene matches: 3. The germline CDR1 and CDR2 sequences are SGHRS and YFSETQ. CDR3 in amino acids: CASSTGQGSYEQYF. DNA for the CDR3: TGCGCCAGCAGCACGGGACAGGGATCCTACGAGCAGTACTTC.

V gene TRBV5-4 combines with J gene TRBJ1-5; no definite D call. The CDR3 sequence is 14 residues long. The V gene's germline CDR1 is SGHNT and CDR2 YYREEE (reference sequence). V shed 2 bases and J shed 6 bases, with 12 bases lying between them. CDR3 protein: CASSFWRGRQPQHF. CDR3 in DNA: TGTGCCAGCAGCTTTTGGAGAGGTCGTCAGCCCCAGCATTTT.

The J gene is TRBJ2-7, the V gene TRBV11-2; D is unresolved. V lost 0 bases and J 1 base, leaving 16 bases between the germline ends. The CDR3 spans 17 residues. Germline values: CDR1 SGHAT, CDR2 FQNNGV. The CDR3 DNA is TGTGCCAGCAGCTTAGAAGCCGTGGCTAGTTTTTCCTACGAGCAGTACTTC. This encodes CASSLEAVASFSYEQYF.

This clone was seen once. The chain couples TRBV5-1 to TRBJ1-1, with D unresolved. Germline CDR1 and CDR2: SGHRS and YFSETQ. The V end was cut by 0 bases, the J end by 7 bases, with 13 bases between. This CDR3 spans 14 amino acids. CDR3 residues: CASSLASGHFEAFF. CDR3 DNA: TGCGCCAGCAGCTTGGCCTCGGGTCATTTTGAAGCTTTCTTT.

The chain joins TRBV4-3 to TRBJ2-7, with 7 nucleotides matching TRBD2. Germline V gene sequence: CDR1 LGHNA, CDR2 YSLEER. The junction had 5 bases not matched to a gene; V was cut back by 1 base and J by 2 bases. CDR3 size: 15 residues. The CDR3 DNA is TGCGCCAGCAGCCAAGCAAGCGGGGCGGCCTACGAGCAGTACTTC. Its translation: CASSQASGAAYEQYF.

Worth noting for this clone: This sample includes further DNA sequences coding for the same CDR3. This chain uses TRBV27 with TRBJ1-1; unclear D gene. From germline, CDR1 is MNHEY and CDR2 SMNVEV (reference sequence). The length of the CDR3 is 14 residues. V was cut by 2 bases and J by 2 bases, with 9 bases left in between. CDR3 sequence reads: CASSLGTGNTEAFF. CDR3 nucleotide sequence: TGTGCCAGCAGTTTAGGCACGGGAAACACTGAAGCTTTCTTT.

The V and J genes are TRBV2 and TRBJ1-4; possible D gene TRBD1, 5 bases. Trimming pared 9 bases from V and 6 bases from J, leaving 14 bases between. Germline V gives CDR1 SNHLY, CDR2 FYNNEI. The CDR3 has 13 amino acids. This CDR3 reads CARLTGGDEKLFF. The CDR3 DNA sequence: TGTGCCAGATTGACGGGGGGTGATGAAAAACTGTTTTTT.

The rearrangement links TRBV6-5 to TRBJ1-1; 7 positions agree with TRBD1. CDR1 is MNHEY, CDR2 SVGAGI, per germline. The trim removed 2 bases at V and 7 bases at J, leaving 4 bases unmatched. This CDR3 is built from 13 residues. CDR3 in amino acids: CASSYARGIEAFF. The DNA for the CDR3 is TGTGCCAGCAGTTACGCCAGGGGGATTGAAGCTTTCTTT.

This clone has a handful of counts. The V and J genes are TRBV5-6 and TRBJ1-2; unclear D gene. This CDR3 is 14 amino acids long. V lost 0 bases and J 4 bases, leaving 10 bases between the germline ends. Germline assignment: CDR1 SGHDT and CDR2 YYEEEE. CDR3 DNA: TGTGCCAGCAGCTTGGGGCAGGCTACCTATGGCTACACCTTC. This gives the protein CASSLGQATYGYTF.

The chain employs TRBV6-2 or TRBV6-3 and TRBJ2-7; D remains unclear. Germline values: CDR1 MNHEY, CDR2 SVGEGT. The CDR3 covers 12 residues. V gave up 5 bases and J gave up 2 bases, with 7 bases separating them. As DNA, the CDR3 is TGTGCCAGCAGTCCCATAGCCTACGAGCAGTACTTC. It is translated as CASSPIAYEQYF.

This clone came up a few times. The gene calls are TRBV19 and TRBJ2-3, with D possibly being TRBD2 (6 bases). V dropped 6 bases and J dropped 2 bases, with 12 bases sitting between them. The CDR3 is made up of 14 amino acids. In germline, CDR1 is LNHDA, CDR2 SQIVND (reference sequence). This CDR3 is CASSLGGSTDTQYF. The CDR3 nucleotides are TGTGCCAGTAGCCTTGGGGGGTCCACAGATACGCAGTATTTT.

This chain links TRBV29-1 with TRBJ2-2, with a possible D match to TRBD1 (6 bases). Germline CDR1 is SQVTM and CDR2 is ANQGSEA. The CDR3 runs 13 residues. V gave up 6 bases and J gave up 7 bases, with 15 bases separating them. CDR3 DNA: TGCAGCGTCCTAAATCAGGGGAACGGGGAGCTGTTTTTT. Protein: CSVLNQGNGELFF.

The chain has TRBV6-5 and TRBJ1-2; 8 nucleotides agree with TRBD1. CDR3 length: 15 amino acids. Germline assignment: CDR1 MNHEY and CDR2 SVGAGI. V lost 6 bases, J lost 1 base, and 7 bases stayed unmatched. The CDR3: CASSQDRGRNYGYTF. Written as DNA, the CDR3 is TGTGCCAGCAGCCAAGACAGGGGACGTAACTATGGCTACACCTTC.

This clone appeared a few times. The genes are TRBV6-1 and TRBJ2-2; maybe TRBD1 (5 bases). The CDR3 has 17 amino acids. The V and J ends lost 4 bases and 4 bases respectively, with 19 bases between them. Germline loops: CDR1 MNHNS, CDR2 SASEGT. CDR3 coding DNA: TGTGCCAGCAGTGGTGCTGTGGGGCCAAGCGTCACCGGGGAGCTGTTTTTT. It encodes CASSGAVGPSVTGELFF.

This chain joins TRBV18 and TRBJ2-3; TRBD1 matches at 11 bases. V shed 4 bases and J 3 bases; nucleotides not matched to a gene: 3. CDR3 size: 15 residues. CDR1 is KGHSH, CDR2 LQKENI, per germline. This CDR3 reads CASSHGTGGTDTQYF. CDR3 DNA sequence: TGTGCCAGCTCACACGGGACAGGGGGTACAGATACGCAGTATTTT. Supplemented by reference TRBV18 and TRBJ2-3, the full variable domain reads NAGVMQNPRHLVRRRGQEARLRCSPMKGHSHVYWYRQLPEEGLKFMVYLQKENIIDESGMPKERFSAEFPKEGPSILRIQQVVRGDSAAYFCASSHGTGGTDTQYFGPGTRLTVL.

The chain links TRBV4-3 to TRBJ2-7; possibly TRBD1 for D (5 bases). With 4 bases removed from V and 5 bases from J, the gap between germline ends came to 15 bases. The CDR3 is 14 residues long. CDR1 and CDR2 from the germline V gene are LGHNA and YSLEER. CDR3 DNA sequence: TGCGCCAGCAGCCTCCGACAGTATTCGAACGAGCAGTACTTC. This encodes CASSLRQYSNEQYF.